These 30 T cell receptor beta chains were sequenced from one sample in a study of shared clonotypes between healthy human individuals. The assay was immunoSEQ multiplex PCR, and TCRdb's table has in-frame clones only and misses some. Of about 1.5 million clones listed, under 99% were seen once; the top ten hold roughly 0.4%. What was sequenced was naive CD4+ T cells sorted from blood. Subset denoted: CD45RA+ positively selected. The receptor source for this set is a young man in good health.

The rearrangement joins TRBV19 to TRBJ2-1; 9 bases fit TRBD2. Germline V gene lookup returns CDR1 LNHDA and CDR2 SQIVND (reference sequence). The CDR3 consists of 14 residues. Losses at the gene ends were 3 bases for V and 7 bases for J; bases not matched to a gene: 4. DNA of the CDR3: TGTGCCAGTAGTATGCGGGAGGGTTGGAATGAGCAGTTCTTC. Translating it yields CASSMREGWNEQFF.

J is TRBJ2-7 and V is TRBV9; D is possibly TRBD1 or TRBD2 (5 bases each). Germline V gene data show CDR1 as SGDLS and CDR2 as YYNGEE. CDR3 length: 14 amino acids. Trimming cost V 4 bases and J 0 bases, with 11 bases left between them. In nucleotides, the CDR3 is TGTGCCAGCAGCCCTGAGGGGTTCTCCTACGAGCAGTACTTC. It encodes CASSPEGFSYEQYF.

The chain combines TRBV29-1 with TRBJ2-3; TRBD2 aligns across 9 bases. The length of the CDR3 is 13 residues. Germline values: CDR1 SQVTM, CDR2 ANQGSEA. V shed 4 bases and J 2 bases; nucleotides not matched to a gene: 1. In nucleotides, the CDR3 is TGCAGCGTTGGACTAGCGGTCACAGATACGCAGTATTTT. It codes for CSVGLAVTDTQYF.

This chain connects TRBV18 to TRBJ2-3; 10 bases map to TRBD1. Germline values: CDR1 KGHSH, CDR2 LQKENI. There are 16 residues in the CDR3. The ends lost 2 bases at V and 4 bases at J; junction bases unmatched: 6. The CDR3 region has the DNA TGTGCCAGCTCACCAGGACGGGACAGGGGTTCAGATACGCAGTATTTT. Its protein is CASSPGRDRGSDTQYF. The full variable domain, rest sourced from reference TRBV18 and TRBJ2-3, is NAGVMQNPRHLVRRRGQEARLRCSPMKGHSHVYWYRQLPEEGLKFMVYLQKENIIDESGMPKERFSAEFPKEGPSILRIQQVVRGDSAAYFCASSPGRDRGSDTQYFGPGTRLTVL.

This sequence joins TRBV10-3 and TRBJ2-1, with a tentative D call TRBD1 (5 bases). Looked up from germline, CDR1 is ENHRY and CDR2 is SYGVKD. V was cut by 7 bases and J by 6 bases, with 16 bases left in between. The CDR3 consists of 14 residues. CDR3 region: CAINRQGLLNEQFF. The DNA for the CDR3 is TGTGCCATCAATAGGCAGGGATTGCTCAATGAGCAGTTCTTC.

This clone appeared a single time. The chain joins TRBV6-1 to TRBJ2-7; 7 bases match TRBD1. CDR1 and CDR2 (germline): MNHNS, SASEGT. This CDR3 spans 13 amino acids. J lost 5 bases, V lost 6 bases, and 7 bases had no gene match. The CDR3 loop reads CASRNRGDDEQYF. In DNA, the CDR3 is TGTGCCAGCAGAAACAGGGGAGACGACGAGCAGTACTTC.

In the case of this clone: Other DNA sequences of this sample code for an identical CDR3. V is TRBV9 and J is TRBJ2-6; D gene ambiguous. CDR3 length: 17 amino acids. V was pared by 0 bases and J by 0 bases, with 10 bases between. The germline V gene has CDR1 SGDLS and CDR2 YYNGEE. The CDR3 bases are TGTGCCAGCAGCGTAGGGCACCGTAACTCTGGGGCCAACGTCCTGACTTTC. It specifies CASSVGHRNSGANVLTF. The variable domain in full, completed from reference TRBV9 and TRBJ2-6, reads DSGVTQTPKHLITATGQRVTLRCSPRSGDLSVYWYQQSLDQGLQFLIQYYNGEERAKGNILERFSAQQFPDLHSELNLSSLELGDSALYFCASSVGHRNSGANVLTFGAGSRLTVL.

The rearrangement joins TRBV7-9 to TRBJ1-5, with a tentative D call TRBD1 (5 bases). V was clipped by 6 bases and J by 8 bases, with 14 bases between them. The germline gives CDR1 SEHNR, CDR2 FQNEAQ (reference sequence). The CDR3 is 13 amino acids. For the CDR3, the DNA is TGTGCCAGCAGTCCAAGGGGCGGAGAGCCCCAGCATTTT. Its translation: CASSPRGGEPQHF.

The rearrangement uses TRBV7-9 and TRBJ1-5; no reliable D call. Per germline, CDR1 SEHNR and CDR2 FQNEAQ (reference sequence). Trimming removed 3 bases at V and 3 bases at J, with 12 bases between. CDR3 length: 15 residues. CDR3 sequence reads: CASSLGSSYNQPQHF. The CDR3, as DNA: TGTGCCAGCAGCTTGGGCAGCTCTTACAATCAGCCCCAGCATTTT. The whole variable domain, filled in from reference TRBV7-9 and TRBJ1-5, reads DTGVSQNPRHKITKRGQNVTFRCDPISEHNRLYWYRQTLGQGPEFLTYFQNEAQLEKSRLLSDRFSAERPKGSFSTLEIQRTEQGDSAMYLCASSLGSSYNQPQHFGDGTRLSIL.

The V gene is TRBV18, the J gene TRBJ2-1; 7 positions agree with TRBD2. With 4 bases clipped from V and 6 bases from J, the junction kept 6 bases outside the gene matches. CDR3 size: 14 residues. Germline V gene lookup returns CDR1 KGHSH and CDR2 LQKENI. DNA of the CDR3: TGTGCCAGCTCACTCAAGGGAGGGCCCAATGAGCAGTTCTTC. Translation: CASSLKGGPNEQFF. Using reference TRBV18 and TRBJ2-1 for the parts outside the CDR3, the full variable domain is NAGVMQNPRHLVRRRGQEARLRCSPMKGHSHVYWYRQLPEEGLKFMVYLQKENIIDESGMPKERFSAEFPKEGPSILRIQQVVRGDSAAYFCASSLKGGPNEQFFGPGTRLTVL.

Worth noting for this clone: Other nucleotide sequences in the sample specify the same CDR3. The chain recombines TRBV7-6 with TRBJ2-1; weak D call: TRBD1 (5 bases). CDR3 size: 12 residues. Germline loops: CDR1 SGHVS, CDR2 FNYEAQ. V lost 8 bases to trimming and J lost 6 bases, with 11 bases between them. The CDR3 coding sequence is TGTGCCAGCTCCCTTGGGGCCAATGAGCAGTTCTTC. It yields the protein CASSLGANEQFF. The entire variable domain, with the rest obtained from reference TRBV7-6 and TRBJ2-1, is as follows: GAGVSQSPRYKVTKRGQDVALRCDPISGHVSLYWYRQALGQGPEFLTYFNYEAQQDKSGLPNDRFSAERPEGSISTLTIQRTEQRDSAMYRCASSLGANEQFFGPGTRLTVL.

The gene calls are TRBV5-1 and TRBJ2-2; the match to TRBD1 covers 12 bases. Per germline, CDR1 SGHRS and CDR2 YFSETQ. The CDR3 has 16 amino acids. The trim removed 5 bases at V and 9 bases at J, leaving 11 bases unmatched. The CDR3 coding sequence is TGCGCCAGCAGTTTAGCGGGACAGGGGGCACACCGGGAGCTGTTTTTT. Residues: CASSLAGQGAHRELFF. Using reference TRBV5-1 and TRBJ2-2 for the parts outside the CDR3, the full variable domain is KAGVTQTPRYLIKTRGQQVTLSCSPISGHRSVSWYQQTPGQGLQFLFEYFSETQRNKGNFPGRFSGRQFSNSRSEMNVSTLELGDSALYLCASSLAGQGAHRELFFGEGSRLTVL.

The chain is built from TRBV11-2 and TRBJ1-4; D gene ambiguous. The germline CDR1 and CDR2 sequences are SGHAT and FQNNGV. Trimming cost V 0 bases and J 5 bases, with 13 bases left between them. The CDR3 extends over 16 amino acids. CDR3 DNA: TGTGCCAGCAGCTTAGATAGGGCCAAGGCGAATGAAAAACTGTTTTTT. This translates into CASSLDRAKANEKLFF.

The chain couples TRBV28 to TRBJ1-4, with unresolved D. The V gene lost 2 bases and the J gene lost 4 bases, with 11 bases spanning the gap. CDR1 MDHEN and CDR2 SYDVKM come from the germline V gene. The CDR3 is made up of 15 amino acids. In DNA form, the CDR3 reads TGTGCCAGCAGTTTACCATTTGTCCATAATGAAAAACTGTTTTTT. This translates into CASSLPFVHNEKLFF.

The genes are TRBV28 and TRBJ2-2; either TRBD1 or TRBD2 may fit D (7 bases each). V lost 10 bases, J lost 5 bases, and 20 bases lay in between. The germline V gene has CDR1 MDHEN and CDR2 SYDVKM. The CDR3 has 15 amino acids. The CDR3 nucleotides are TGTGCCACCAGGGGGGCTAGCGGATATACCGGGGAGCTGTTTTTT. Encoded protein: CATRGASGYTGELFF.

The genes are TRBV6-1 and TRBJ2-1; TRBD2 agrees at 9 bases. J gave up 13 bases and V 3 bases, and 7 bases lay outside the gene matches. CDR1 and CDR2 from the germline V gene are MNHNS and SASEGT. The CDR3 sequence is 13 residues long. CDR3 sequence reads: CASSDGGRALQFF. DNA for the CDR3: TGTGCCAGCAGTGACGGCGGGAGGGCTCTTCAGTTCTTC.

The gene calls are TRBV7-2 and TRBJ2-5, with D possibly being TRBD1 (6 bases). Trimming shortened V by 5 bases and J by 4 bases, and 14 bases separated the two germline ends. There are 14 residues in the CDR3. The germline V gene has CDR1 SGHTA and CDR2 FQGNSA. Here the CDR3 reads CASSPGALGETQYF. The DNA of the CDR3 is TGTGCCAGCAGCCCAGGGGCCTTGGGAGAGACCCAGTACTTC.

The CDR3 loop reads CASSSVAASYNEQFF. The CDR3 bases are TGCGCCAGCAGCTCCGTAGCGGCTTCCTACAATGAGCAGTTCTTC. This chain uses TRBV5-1 with TRBJ2-1, with a weak D call TRBD2 (6 bases). Germline CDR1 is SGHRS and CDR2 is YFSETQ. V was trimmed by 3 bases and J by 1 base, leaving 11 bases between them. This CDR3 has 15 residues.

This rearrangement joins TRBV18 to TRBJ2-7; tentatively, D is TRBD2 (7 bases). The CDR3 sequence is 15 residues long. Trimming left V 4 bases short and J 6 bases short, with 19 bases between. Germline loops: CDR1 KGHSH, CDR2 LQKENI. The CDR3 DNA follows: TGTGCCAGCTCACACGGCGGGGGCCCGGGGGGCGAGCAGTACTTC. Translation gives CASSHGGGPGGEQYF.

This clone was seen a single time. The chain couples TRBV6-5 to TRBJ2-3, with 10 positions matching TRBD1. CDR1 is MNHEY, CDR2 SVGAGI, per germline. J gave up 3 bases and V 2 bases, and 2 bases lay outside the gene matches. The CDR3 loop spans 15 amino acids. The CDR3 sequence: CASSYGTGETDTQYF. The DNA for the CDR3 is TGTGCCAGCAGTTACGGGACAGGGGAAACAGATACGCAGTATTTT.

This clone was counted once. V is TRBV5-1 and J is TRBJ2-7, with TRBD1 as a possible D gene (6 bases). Germline V gene data show CDR1 as SGHRS and CDR2 as YFSETQ. V dropped 4 bases and J dropped 2 bases, with 16 bases sitting between them. The CDR3 is made up of 15 amino acids. CDR3 in DNA: TGCGCCAGCAGCAGGGGCCCCGGGGACACCTACGAGCAGTACTTC. This encodes CASSRGPGDTYEQYF.

The rearrangement uses TRBV15 and TRBJ1-1, with 7 bases identical to TRBD1. This CDR3 spans 14 amino acids. V gave up 5 bases and J gave up 1 base; unmatched junction bases: 4. CDR1 and CDR2 from the germline V gene are LNHNV and YYDKDF (reference sequence). For the CDR3, the DNA is TGTGCCACCAGCGGATACAGGGGGAACACTGAAGCTTTCTTT. Translation gives CATSGYRGNTEAFF.

The chain employs TRBV4-1 and TRBJ2-1; 14 bases fit TRBD2. The germline V gene encodes CDR1 MGHRA and CDR2 YSYEKL. J gave up 8 bases and V 0 bases, and 6 bases lay outside the gene matches. This CDR3 is 17 amino acids long. The CDR3 DNA reads as TGCGCCAGCAGCCAAGATACGACTAGCGGGAGGGCGTATGAGCAGTTCTTC. Encoded protein: CASSQDTTSGRAYEQFF.

For this clone: This specimen includes other DNA sequences encoding the same CDR3. V usage is TRBV9 and J usage is TRBJ2-1; D unresolved. The germline CDR1 and CDR2 sequences are SGDLS and YYNGEE. This CDR3 is built from 15 residues. Trimming pared 0 bases from V and 0 bases from J, leaving 7 bases between. CDR3 region: CASSVVAGSYNEQFF. CDR3 nucleotide sequence: TGTGCCAGCAGCGTAGTAGCAGGCTCCTACAATGAGCAGTTCTTC.

This chain links TRBV18 with TRBJ1-5; perhaps TRBD1 as D (5 bases). CDR1 is KGHSH, CDR2 LQKENI, per germline. Trimming took off 4 bases at V and 6 bases at J, with 13 bases between the two ends. The CDR3 loop spans 14 amino acids. DNA for the CDR3: TGTGCCAGCTCACGACAGCGGCTTGGTCAGCCCCAGCATTTT. Amino acid sequence: CASSRQRLGQPQHF. Combining the CDR3 with reference TRBV18 and TRBJ1-5 gives the whole variable domain NAGVMQNPRHLVRRRGQEARLRCSPMKGHSHVYWYRQLPEEGLKFMVYLQKENIIDESGMPKERFSAEFPKEGPSILRIQQVVRGDSAAYFCASSRQRLGQPQHFGDGTRLSIL.

This clone was recorded only once. This CDR3 is also generated by other DNA sequences in the sample. V gene TRBV25-1 combines with J gene TRBJ2-7; D may be TRBD2 (6 bases). With 5 bases removed from V and 4 bases from J, the gap between germline ends came to 12 bases. Germline V gives CDR1 MGHDK, CDR2 SYGVNS. The CDR3 has 13 residues. CDR3 amino acids: CASSLTGTYEQYF. Here the CDR3 DNA reads TGTGCCAGCAGTCTCACTGGGACTTACGAGCAGTACTTC.

The rearrangement links TRBV2 to TRBJ2-5, with no clear D. With 3 bases removed from V and 2 bases from J, the gap between germline ends came to 10 bases. The CDR3 is 14 amino acids. In germline, CDR1 is SNHLY, CDR2 FYNNEI. DNA of the CDR3: TGTGCCAGCAGTGATTCAAGCTGGCAAGAGACCCAGTACTTC. Protein: CASSDSSWQETQYF. Full variable domain (missing parts from reference TRBV2 and TRBJ2-5): EPEVTQTPSHQVTQMGQEVILRCVPISNHLYFYWYRQILGQKVEFLVSFYNNEISEKSEIFDDQFSVERPDGSNFTLKIRSTKLEDSAMYFCASSDSSWQETQYFGPGTRLLVL.

The chain is built from TRBV11-2 and TRBJ2-5, with D perhaps TRBD1 (5 bases). CDR1 SGHAT and CDR2 FQNNGV come from the germline V gene. This CDR3 contains 13 residues. The V end lost 7 bases, the J end lost 3 bases, and 12 bases lay between the germline ends. Here the CDR3 reads CASTPGPKETQYF. CDR3 in DNA: TGTGCCAGCACACCAGGGCCAAAAGAGACCCAGTACTTC.

V is TRBV6-1 and J is TRBJ2-5; D might be TRBD2 (5 bases). CDR1 and CDR2 from the germline V gene are MNHNS and SASEGT. V shed 7 bases and J shed 4 bases, with 16 bases lying between them. CDR3 length: 14 amino acids. CDR3 sequence (DNA): TGTGCCAGCATTACTAGGAGTGGTGGAGAGACCCAGTACTTC. It translates to CASITRSGGETQYF.

The chain joins TRBV7-9 to TRBJ2-7, with D perhaps matching TRBD2 (6 bases). CDR3 length: 17 residues. With 2 bases removed from V and 0 bases from J, the gap between germline ends came to 17 bases. Per germline, CDR1 SEHNR and CDR2 FQNEAQ (reference sequence). CDR3 in amino acids: CASSLRLAGTSSYEQYF. The CDR3, as DNA: TGTGCCAGCAGCTTACGTCTCGCGGGAACGTCCTCCTACGAGCAGTACTTC.